This TCR beta chain was observed in a study of blood T cells in healthy people across ages. Primers used in a second PCR of about 7 to 11 cycles were a sample-barcoded 5' primer and a J-beta primer mix. Unique molecular identifiers of 12 random nucleotides labeled each cDNA. TCRdb called the 5' RACE reads again in MiXCR, with one record for every CDR3 protein. The table includes approximately 1,000,000 distinct CDR3 sequences, around two fifths detected once. The table lists this clonotype with a few counts. Its matching antigen is unknown. V lost 2 bases and J 4 bases, leaving 12 bases between the germline ends. The CDR3 runs 15 residues. Germline CDR1 and CDR2: LGHNA and YNFKEQ. General observations from the study: Per-million-T-cell TCR beta diversity fell roughly linearly with age. TCR beta diversity was tightly associated with the proportion of naive T cells. Changes in expanded clonotypes were possibly confounded, as the CMV status of donors was unknown.

This TCR was recovered from a man aged 18 to 35 in good health. Source material: blood. J is TRBJ2-1 and V is TRBV4-2; no firm D call. CDR3 residues: CASSQPPIAYNEQFF. In DNA, the CDR3 is TGTGCCAGCAGCCAACCCCCAATTGCGTACAATGAGCAGTTCTTC.